Listed below are T cell receptor beta chains from one sample, sequenced in a study of graft-versus-host responses after intestinal transplantation. Sequencing was performed with immunoSEQ multiplex PCR; in TCRdb, only in-frame clones are kept and a portion is missing. The sample contains around 130,000 clones, just over 90% of which appear only once. The antigens these receptors bind are not known. Sequencing used unstimulated CD4+ T cells sorted from spleen or lymph node cells, obtained before intestinal transplant. The receptor source for this set is a human donor who received an intestinal transplant. CDR3s include the opening cysteine and the closing phenylalanine or tryptophan. D genes are given only for firm matches. Some rows mark clone size as missing; the rest say once, few, many or name a class of expanded clone.

d_gene,len,j_gene,v_gene,abundance,CDR3aa,CDR3nt
.,14,TRBJ1-1,TRBV29-1,.,CSVDGGRRSTEAFF,TGCAGCGTTGATGGTGGCAGGAGGTCCACTGAAGCTTTCTTT
TRBD2,16,TRBJ2-5,TRBV9,once,CASSARSGGVGETQYF,TGTGCCAGCAGCGCCCGTAGCGGGGGGGTTGGGGAGACCCAGTACTTC
.,15,TRBJ1-3,TRBV18,.,CASSPLLISGNTIYF,TGTGCCAGCTCACCCCTACTGATCTCTGGAAACACCATATATTTT
TRBD2,15,TRBJ2-3,TRBV6-6,.,CASRTGTSATDTQYF,TGTGCCAGCAGAACCGGGACTAGCGCCACAGATACGCAGTATTTT
.,16,TRBJ2-3,TRBV7-8,once,CASSLGGGLRTDTQYF,TGTGCCAGCAGCTTAGGGGGGGGCTTACGCACAGATACGCAGTATTTT
.,17,TRBJ1-4,TRBV7-6,.,CASSLGRQSATNEKLFF,TGTGCCAGCAGCCTTGGGAGGCAAAGTGCAACTAATGAAAAACTGTTTTTT
TRBD2,14,TRBJ2-3,TRBV5-4,.,CASSFAGGTDTQYF,TGTGCCAGCAGCTTTGCGGGGGGCACAGATACGCAGTATTTT
TRBD1,15,TRBJ2-7,TRBV7-2,.,CASSSSGTGSYEQYF,TGTGCCAGCAGCTCCTCCGGGACAGGGTCCTACGAGCAGTACTTC
TRBD1,11,TRBJ1-2,TRBV29-1,.,CSGTGQGGYTF,TGCAGCGGGACAGGGCAAGGCGGCTACACCTTC
.,15,TRBJ1-6,TRBV2,.,CASTGTGAAGSPLHF,TGTGCCAGCACCGGGACCGGGGCTGCTGGTTCACCCCTCCACTTT
.,12,TRBJ2-5,TRBV10-3,.,CAISEAQETQYF,TGTGCCATCAGTGAGGCTCAAGAGACCCAGTACTTC
.,15,TRBJ1-3,TRBV5-4,.,CASSLEWDRGNTIYF,TGTGCCAGCAGCTTGGAATGGGATAGAGGAAACACCATATATTTT
TRBD1,15,TRBJ1-6,TRBV6-1,.,CASRGRTGDNSPLHF,TGTGCCAGCAGGGGGAGGACAGGGGACAATTCACCCCTCCACTTT
TRBD1,17,TRBJ1-1,TRBV19,once,CASSETGGLKMNTEAFF,TGTGCCAGTAGTGAAACAGGGGGCTTGAAGATGAACACTGAAGCTTTCTTT
.,13,TRBJ2-1,TRBV5-1,.,CASSLRGIDEQFF,TGCGCCAGCAGCTTGAGGGGGATAGATGAGCAGTTCTTC
.,11,TRBJ2-1,TRBV6-5,once,CASQNGNEQFF,TGTGCCAGCCAGAACGGCAATGAGCAGTTCTTC
.,11,TRBJ1-2,TRBV7-8,.,CASSSDYGYTF,TGTGCCAGCAGCTCAGACTATGGCTACACCTTC
TRBD1,13,TRBJ2-7,TRBV6-5,.,CASSPLDRGEQYF,TGTGCCAGCAGTCCCCTAGACAGGGGTGAGCAGTACTTC
.,11,TRBJ2-1,TRBV5-8,.,CASSLRNEQFF,TGTGCCAGCAGCTTGAGGAATGAGCAGTTCTTC
TRBD1,14,TRBJ1-2,TRBV19,.,CASSLTGGAGGYTF,TGTGCCAGTAGTCTTACAGGGGGCGCGGGCGGCTACACCTTC
TRBD2,16,TRBJ2-6,TRBV11-2,few,CASSPGGGVGANVLTF,TGTGCCAGCAGCCCTGGGGGAGGGGTCGGGGCCAACGTCCTGACTTTC
.,14,TRBJ2-1,TRBV5-1,.,CASSHLGGRNEQFF,TGCGCCAGCAGCCACCTCGGGGGGCGGAATGAGCAGTTCTTC
TRBD2,16,TRBJ2-3,TRBV4-2,once,CASSPRLAGGTDTQYF,TGTGCCAGCAGCCCTCGACTAGCGGGGGGCACAGATACGCAGTATTTT
.,19,TRBJ2-1,TRBV4-1,.,CASSQDPLSYGGSSVEQFF,TGCGCCAGCAGCCAAGACCCCCTCTCTTACGGGGGTAGTAGTGTTGAGCAGTTCTTC
TRBD1,13,TRBJ2-7,TRBV6-6,.,CASSLGQGLEQYF,TGTGCCAGCAGCCTCGGACAGGGCTTGGAACAGTACTTC
.,11,TRBJ2-1,TRBV12-5,.,CASGLGWEQFF,TGTGCTAGTGGTTTGGGCTGGGAGCAGTTCTTC
.,15,TRBJ2-1,TRBV9,.,CASSRWQGGRNEQFF,TGTGCCAGCAGCCGATGGCAGGGGGGTCGAAATGAGCAGTTCTTC
.,16,TRBJ2-5,TRBV2,.,CASSALQPPLMETQYF,TGTGCCAGCAGCGCCCTACAGCCCCCTCTCATGGAGACCCAGTACTTC